This TCR beta chain was sequenced for a study of blood T cells in healthy people across ages (dated by TCRdb to between 2015 and 2016). For the wider study: In model experiments, template switching captured roughly one uniquely barcoded TCR beta cDNA molecule for every two T cells. Age-related changes in TCR beta repertoire diversity were measured in the study by deep sequencing normalized with unique cDNA molecular identifiers. The donors were divided into four age groups: young (average around 16 years), middle-aged (approximately 41), aged (approximately 62) and long-lived (82). Donors of different ages were randomly distributed across sequencing lanes to avoid experimental bias. Using the same blood draw, the study looked at two additional independent replicas of 1 million unique cDNA reads for two donors, one aged 18 to 30 and the other aged 80 or older. Study-level results and caveats: Bulk unsorted PBMC profiling prevented conclusive comparison of naive and antigen-experienced compartments. The percentage of naive T cells measured by flow cytometry correlated strongly with observed TCR beta diversity. As age increased, observed TCR beta diversity per million T cells dropped in a roughly linear way, and a significant reduction was already evident by age 40. Compared with the aged group, more naive CD4+ T cells, fewer expanded clones and increased TCR diversity were shown by the long-lived group, suggesting age selection. The CMV infection status of donors was not known, potentially confounding age-related changes in expanded clonotypes. Estimates of total diversity from one million sequenced T cells were regarded as lower bounds and underestimates.

Receptor libraries were prepared by 5' RACE. TCRdb records Illumina HiSeq 2500 as the sequencer. The second PCR ran for about 7 to 11 cycles and used a J-beta primer mix along with a sample-barcoded 5' primer. A template-switch 5' adaptor carrying 12 random nucleotides introduced a unique molecular identifier onto each TCR beta cDNA molecule. Each sample yielded at least 3 million CDR3-containing paired-end reads. First-strand cDNA synthesis was performed from all RNA using the Mint cDNA synthesis kit, with priming by a TRBC-specific oligonucleotide. Following uracil-DNA glycosylase treatment, a first 18-cycle PCR with universal primers M1SS and BC2_uni_R was performed on all cDNA. In the paper's pipeline: Each sample was normalized by randomly selecting 1 million high-quality reads, each carrying a distinct molecular identifier. Instead of being binned into consensus sequences, reads with shared molecular identifiers were discarded. MiTCR, set to a Q25 quality threshold and the strictest error-elimination algorithm, was used for CDR3 identification, clonotype clustering and error correction. A nonparametric unseen species model using Euler transformation provided a lower-bound estimate of total TCR beta diversity. TCRdb reanalyzed the raw reads on its own, using fastp at Q25 for trimming and MiXCR for clone calling, and kept in-frame beta chains. CDR3 protein sequences are deduplicated, and each keeps its most common genes and DNA. TCRdb's processing, not the authors' own work, is the source of the V and J calls. Here the sample has hundreds of thousands of distinct CDR3 sequences; over 45% occur a single time. The ten largest clones capture roughly 31% of the sample.

This clonotype was seen more than once but under ten times. Its antigen target is currently unknown. Per-base qualities were not stored, and no clone one base away is much larger. Trimming takes 1 base from V and 1 base from J, and the germline ends sit 15 bases apart. From the cysteine up to the phenylalanine, the CDR3 has a length of 16 residues. The only DNA kept is the CDR3, 48 bases in frame from the first base. The germline V gene (reference sequence) specifies DFQATT as CDR1 and SNEGSKA as CDR2. The roughly 42 donors, aged 6 to 90 years, were systemically healthy Caucasian individuals from Russia. About 10 milliliters of peripheral blood were collected from each donor into EDTA-treated Vacutainer tubes. Ficoll-Paque density-gradient centrifugation was used to isolate PBMCs, with at least 7 million obtained per sample. Total RNA was extracted from PBMCs with Trizol reagent, with at least 6 micrograms obtained per sample. For every donor, an aliquot of PBMCs went through flow cytometry to measure the percentages of naive CD45RAhigh/CD27high T cells.

The receptor chain draws on TRBV20-1 and TRBJ2-3; the D gene identity is not certain. The sample taken for sequencing was blood. The TCR originated in a woman in her fifties or sixties in good health. The DNA sequence reads TGCAGTGCTAGAGTCCTCTCAGGACCCCGCACAGATACGCAGTATTTT. It is translated as CSARVLSGPRTDTQYF.